This paragraph covers one T cell receptor (beta chain) sequence. For each CDR3 protein, TCRdb gives one entry from its re-call of the 5' RACE reads, without DNA. This sample contains around 380,000 distinct CDR3 sequences. The source of the sample is a study of monozygotic twins with inflammatory bowel disease. Germline loops: CDR1 SEHNR, CDR2 FQNEAQ (reference sequence). The CDR3 sequence is 15 residues long. This TCR was recovered from a human donor with ulcerative colitis or Crohn's disease, or a healthy co-twin of an affected twin (not recorded which). The rearrangement links TRBV7-9 to TRBJ2-1. Sequenced: blood. The CDR3 protein is CASSLARHGSDEQFF.